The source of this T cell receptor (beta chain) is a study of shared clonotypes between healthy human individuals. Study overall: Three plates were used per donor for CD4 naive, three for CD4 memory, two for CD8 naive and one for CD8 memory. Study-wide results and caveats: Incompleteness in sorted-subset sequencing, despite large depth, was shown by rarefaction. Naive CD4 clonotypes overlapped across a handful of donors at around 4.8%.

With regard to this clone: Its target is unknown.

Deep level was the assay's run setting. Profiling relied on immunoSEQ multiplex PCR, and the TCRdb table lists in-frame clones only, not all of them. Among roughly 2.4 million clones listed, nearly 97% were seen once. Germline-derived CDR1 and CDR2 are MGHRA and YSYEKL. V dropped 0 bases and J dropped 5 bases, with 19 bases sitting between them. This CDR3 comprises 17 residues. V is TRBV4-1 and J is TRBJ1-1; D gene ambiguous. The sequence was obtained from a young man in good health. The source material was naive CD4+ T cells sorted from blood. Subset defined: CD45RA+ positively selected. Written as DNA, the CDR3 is TGCGCCAGCAGCCAAGATGCGACACCTATGCCGAGGACTGAAGCTTTCTTT. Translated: CASSQDATPMPRTEAFF.